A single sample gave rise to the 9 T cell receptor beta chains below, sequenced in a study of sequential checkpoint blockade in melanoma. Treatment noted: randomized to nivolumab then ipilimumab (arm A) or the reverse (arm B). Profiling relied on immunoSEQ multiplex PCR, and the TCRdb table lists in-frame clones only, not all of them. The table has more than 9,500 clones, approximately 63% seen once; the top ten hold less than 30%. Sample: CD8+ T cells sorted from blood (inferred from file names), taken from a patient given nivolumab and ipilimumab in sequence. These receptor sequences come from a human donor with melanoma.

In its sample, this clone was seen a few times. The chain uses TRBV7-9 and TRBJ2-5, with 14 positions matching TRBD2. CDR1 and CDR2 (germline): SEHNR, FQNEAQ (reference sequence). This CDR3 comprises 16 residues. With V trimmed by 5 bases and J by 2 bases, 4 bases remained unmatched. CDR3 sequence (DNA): TGTGCCAGCAGCCCCGGGACTAGCGGGAGACAAGAGACCCAGTACTTC. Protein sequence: CASSPGTSGRQETQYF.

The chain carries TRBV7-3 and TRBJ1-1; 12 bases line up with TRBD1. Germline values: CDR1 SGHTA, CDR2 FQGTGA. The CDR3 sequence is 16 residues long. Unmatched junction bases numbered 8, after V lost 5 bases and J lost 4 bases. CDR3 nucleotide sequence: TGTGCCAGCAGCAGCGGGACAGGGGGCGGTATCACTGAAGCTTTCTTT. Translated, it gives CASSSGTGGGITEAFF.

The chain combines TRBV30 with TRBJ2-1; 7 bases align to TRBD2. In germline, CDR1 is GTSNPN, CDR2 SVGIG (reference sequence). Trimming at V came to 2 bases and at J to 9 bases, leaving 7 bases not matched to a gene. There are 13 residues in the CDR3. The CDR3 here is CAWSNGGNGEQFF. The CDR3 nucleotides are TGTGCCTGGAGTAACGGGGGGAATGGTGAGCAGTTCTTC.

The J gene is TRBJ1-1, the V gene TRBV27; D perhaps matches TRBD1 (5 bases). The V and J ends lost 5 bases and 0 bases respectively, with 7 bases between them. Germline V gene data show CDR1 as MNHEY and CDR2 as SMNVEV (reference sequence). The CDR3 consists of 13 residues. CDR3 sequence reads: CASSVTVNTEAFF. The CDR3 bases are TGTGCCAGCAGTGTGACAGTGAACACTGAAGCTTTCTTT.

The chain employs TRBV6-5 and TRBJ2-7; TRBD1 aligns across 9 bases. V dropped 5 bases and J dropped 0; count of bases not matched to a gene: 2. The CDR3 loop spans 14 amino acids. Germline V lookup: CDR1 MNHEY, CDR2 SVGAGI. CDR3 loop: CASSLQGASYEQYF. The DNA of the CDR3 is TGTGCCAGCAGTCTACAGGGGGCCTCCTACGAGCAGTACTTC.

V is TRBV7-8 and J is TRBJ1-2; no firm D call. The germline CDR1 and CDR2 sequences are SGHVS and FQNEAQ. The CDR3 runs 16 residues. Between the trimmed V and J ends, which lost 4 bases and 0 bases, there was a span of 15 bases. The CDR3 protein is CASSSLAAHPNYGYTF. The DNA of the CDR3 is TGTGCCAGCAGCTCCTTGGCAGCGCACCCTAACTATGGCTACACCTTC.

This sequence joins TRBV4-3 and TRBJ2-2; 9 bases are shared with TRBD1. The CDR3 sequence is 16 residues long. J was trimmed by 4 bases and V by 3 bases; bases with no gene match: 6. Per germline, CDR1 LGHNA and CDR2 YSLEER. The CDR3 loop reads CASSQGQGWGTGELFF. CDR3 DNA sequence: TGCGCCAGCAGCCAGGGACAGGGATGGGGCACCGGGGAGCTGTTTTTT.

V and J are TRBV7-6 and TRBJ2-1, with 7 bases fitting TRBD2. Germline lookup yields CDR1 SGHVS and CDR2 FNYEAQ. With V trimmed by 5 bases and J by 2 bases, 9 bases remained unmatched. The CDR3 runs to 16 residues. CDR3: CASSPTSVGTYNEQFF. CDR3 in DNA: TGTGCCAGCAGCCCTACTAGCGTGGGTACCTACAATGAGCAGTTCTTC.

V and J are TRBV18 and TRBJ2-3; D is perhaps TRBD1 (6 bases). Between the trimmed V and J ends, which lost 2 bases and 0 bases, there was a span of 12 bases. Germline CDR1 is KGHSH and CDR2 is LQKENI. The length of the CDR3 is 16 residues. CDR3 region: CASSPVPQGSTDTQYF. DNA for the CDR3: TGTGCCAGCTCACCAGTGCCACAGGGAAGCACAGATACGCAGTATTTT.